This T cell receptor (beta chain) was sequenced in a study of cytomegalovirus exposure and HLA in healthy donors. The assay was immunoSEQ multiplex PCR, and TCRdb's table has in-frame clones only and misses some. This table has approximately 300,000 clones, 86% appearing once. The CDR3 is 15 amino acids. CDR1 and CDR2 (germline): MNHEY, SMNVEV (reference sequence). Trimming shortened V by 2 bases and J by 4 bases, and 15 bases separated the two germline ends. The gene calls are TRBV27 and TRBJ2-7; D call uncertain. The receptor was derived from a woman aged 18-30 years in good health and CMV-seronegative. The sample was PBMCs. CDR3 bases: TGTGCCAGCAGTTTAAGGTCCAGGTCGCCGTACGAGCAGTACTTC. It translates to CASSLRSRSPYEQYF.